These 6 T cell receptor beta chains came from one sample sequenced in a study of T cells expressing NK-cell markers. No DNA is given; TCRdb re-called the 5' RACE reads and lists each CDR3 protein once. The listing records over 150,000 distinct CDR3 sequences. Sample: blood T cells: a sorted CD56 or NKG2C T cell subset, CD4+ or CD8+ T cells, or bulk PBMC T cells (not recorded which). These receptor sequences come from a woman in her forties or fifties in good health.

The chain is built from TRBV7-9 and TRBJ2-1; TCRdb gives TRBD2 as the D gene, but with no DNA this cannot be confirmed. The V gene's germline CDR1 is SEHNR and CDR2 FQNEAQ (reference sequence). The CDR3 sequence is 16 residues long. The CDR3: CASSLSLAGGHGEQFF.

This chain's CDR3 is CASSHPSGTGELFF. This sequence joins TRBV7-9 and TRBJ2-2. CDR3 length: 14 residues. The germline CDR1 and CDR2 sequences are SEHNR and FQNEAQ (reference sequence).

J is TRBJ2-1 and V is TRBV7-6; the TCRdb D gene call, TRBD1, has no DNA to confirm it. The germline V gene has CDR1 SGHVS and CDR2 FNYEAQ. This CDR3 contains 15 residues. CDR3: CASSSTTGTDNEQFF.

This chain uses TRBV30 with TRBJ2-5; TCRdb's D gene call, TRBD2, goes unchecked for lack of DNA. The CDR3 is 12 residues long. The germline CDR1 and CDR2 sequences are GTSNPN and SVGIG (reference sequence). Here the CDR3 reads CAWNGPQETQYF.

The chain employs TRBV1 and TRBJ2-3. TRBV1 is recorded as a pseudogene. This CDR3 has 11 amino acids. CDR3 region: CTAARADTQYF.

The V call is TRBV19, the J call TRBJ2-7; TCRdb names TRBD2, which stays unverified in the absence of DNA. The CDR3 length is 15 residues. The V gene's germline CDR1 is LNHDA and CDR2 SQIVND (reference sequence). The CDR3 protein is CASSTRLAGSYEQYF.